Below are 13 T cell receptor beta chains sequenced from a single sample in a study of shared clonotypes between healthy human individuals. This table comes from immunoSEQ multiplex PCR, and its TCRdb copy is limited to in-frame clones, with some not included. The sample comprises about 2.3 million clones, about 90% of which are singletons, and about 0.36% rests with the top ten. Sequencing used naive CD4+ T cells from PBMCs. Subset: CD45RA+ positively selected. The receptors stem from a man aged 18 to 30 in good health. Some clones in this sample may be carry-over from other donors' samples.

The gene calls are TRBV9 and TRBJ2-5; 8 nucleotides agree with TRBD2. The CDR3 has 16 residues. Germline V gene lookup returns CDR1 SGDLS and CDR2 YYNGEE. Trimming at V came to 0 bases and at J to 5 bases, leaving 9 bases not matched to a gene. CDR3 nucleotides: TGTGCCAGCAGCGTAGCGGGGGGGGCGAGTTGGGAGACCCAGTACTTC. Its translation is CASSVAGGASWETQYF. Full variable domain (outside the CDR3, taken from reference TRBV9 and TRBJ2-5): DSGVTQTPKHLITATGQRVTLRCSPRSGDLSVYWYQQSLDQGLQFLIQYYNGEERAKGNILERFSAQQFPDLHSELNLSSLELGDSALYFCASSVAGGASWETQYFGPGTRLLVL.

In this sample, this clone turned up a few times. The chain's CDR3 is CASSLEGVADQPQHF. CDR3 sequence (DNA): TGTGCCAGCAGCTTAGAAGGGGTGGCGGATCAGCCCCAGCATTTT. The chain has TRBV7-2 and TRBJ1-5; D is perhaps TRBD1 (5 bases). V was cut by 1 base and J by 5 bases, with 12 bases left in between. This CDR3 is built from 15 residues. Germline loops: CDR1 SGHTA, CDR2 FQGNSA.

The chain employs TRBV4-1 and TRBJ1-1; D gene uncertain. This CDR3 spans 16 amino acids. Germline loops: CDR1 MGHRA, CDR2 YSYEKL. V was trimmed by 1 base and J by 11 bases, leaving 23 bases between them. The CDR3 coding sequence is TGCGCCAGCAGCCAAGCCCCCGGCACGACGGGGTTTAGGGCTTTCTTT. This translates into CASSQAPGTTGFRAFF.

The rearrangement links TRBV19 to TRBJ1-2; TRBD1 matches at 10 bases. The J segment lost 6 bases and the V segment lost 2 bases, leaving 12 bases of the junction unmatched. The CDR3 extends over 17 amino acids. CDR1 is LNHDA and CDR2 is SQIVND in the germline V gene (reference sequence). The CDR3 spells CASSISPPDRGLDGYTF. DNA of the CDR3: TGTGCCAGTAGTATAAGCCCTCCCGACAGGGGGCTAGATGGCTACACCTTC.

The chain is built from TRBV14 and TRBJ1-1, with D possibly being TRBD1 (5 bases). The germline V gene encodes CDR1 SGHDN and CDR2 FVKESK. CDR3 length: 13 residues. V was shortened by 4 bases and J by 1 base, with 7 bases between the two germline ends. CDR3 sequence: CASSRTTNTEAFF. In DNA, the CDR3 is TGTGCCAGCAGCCGGACAACGAACACTGAAGCTTTCTTT. The full variable domain, with the rest looked up from reference TRBV14 and TRBJ1-1, is EAGVTQFPSHSVIEKGQTVTLRCDPISGHDNLYWYRRVMGKEIKFLLHFVKESKQDESGMPNNRFLAERTGGTYSTLKVQPAELEDSGVYFCASSRTTNTEAFFGQGTRLTVV.

This rearrangement joins TRBV7-2 to TRBJ2-7; 8 nucleotides line up with TRBD2. Germline V CDR1 and CDR2: SGHTA, FQGNSA. The CDR3 is made up of 14 amino acids. The J segment lost 2 bases and the V segment lost 5 bases, leaving 5 bases of the junction unmatched. The CDR3 is CASSPPGLAYEQYF. In DNA form, the CDR3 reads TGTGCCAGCAGCCCGCCGGGACTAGCCTACGAGCAGTACTTC.

V and J are TRBV29-1 and TRBJ2-2; 7 bases match TRBD2. The germline V gene encodes CDR1 SQVTM and CDR2 ANQGSEA. This CDR3 has 15 amino acids. The ends lost 7 bases at V and 7 bases at J; junction bases unmatched: 15. As DNA, the CDR3 is TGCAGCGCCGCACGGTTGGGAGGGGAGGGCGGGGAGCTGTTTTTT. Its translation: CSAARLGGEGGELFF.

This rearrangement joins TRBV5-1 to TRBJ2-3; D is possibly TRBD1 or TRBD2 (6 bases each). Trimming removed 4 bases at V and 0 bases at J, with 15 bases between. This CDR3 is built from 16 residues. Germline values: CDR1 SGHRS, CDR2 YFSETQ. CDR3 bases: TGCGCCAGCAGCCTACCTTCGGGGGCAAGCACAGATACGCAGTATTTT. It yields the protein CASSLPSGASTDTQYF.

V gene TRBV4-3 combines with J gene TRBJ2-5, with 7 bases aligning to TRBD1. There are 16 residues in the CDR3. With 4 bases clipped from V and 4 bases from J, the junction kept 12 bases outside the gene matches. The germline gives CDR1 LGHNA, CDR2 YSLEER. The CDR3 here is CASSLSGRGSGETQYF. The CDR3 region has the DNA TGCGCCAGCAGCCTTTCCGGCAGGGGGTCCGGAGAGACCCAGTACTTC.

The chain recombines TRBV5-6 with TRBJ1-2; 10 positions match TRBD1. This CDR3 region has 14 residues. The germline CDR1 and CDR2 sequences are SGHDT and YYEEEE. After removal of 4 bases from V and 7 bases from J, the junction contained 7 bases not matched to a gene. The CDR3 spells CASSPGQGIVGYTF. CDR3 bases: TGTGCCAGCAGCCCGGGACAGGGGATCGTTGGCTACACCTTC.

The CDR3 DNA sequence: TGTGCCAGCAGTGCTGGGCCAGGGTATGGCTACACCTTC. Protein: CASSAGPGYGYTF. The V call is TRBV2, the J call TRBJ1-2, with D possibly TRBD1 on 5 matching bases. Trimming shortened V by 4 bases and J by 5 bases, and 11 bases separated the two germline ends. This CDR3 contains 13 residues. Germline V CDR1 and CDR2: SNHLY, FYNNEI.

On this clone: Distinct nucleotide sequences in the sample also encode this CDR3. The chain joins TRBV6-1 to TRBJ2-7; 7 nucleotides match TRBD2. The germline gives CDR1 MNHNS, CDR2 SASEGT. With V trimmed by 4 bases and J by 0 bases, 3 bases remained unmatched. The CDR3 consists of 14 residues. The CDR3 coding sequence is TGTGCCAGCAGTGTTGGCGGGAGCTCCTACGAGCAGTACTTC. As protein: CASSVGGSSYEQYF.

This rearrangement joins TRBV29-1 to TRBJ2-4; tentatively, D is TRBD1 (5 bases). The CDR3 spans 14 residues. Trimming removed 2 bases from V and 8 bases from J, with 16 bases in between. From germline, CDR1 is SQVTM and CDR2 ANQGSEA. The CDR3 is CSVEKAGYLYIQYF. For the CDR3, the DNA is TGCAGCGTTGAAAAGGCAGGGTATCTGTACATTCAGTACTTC. Supplemented by reference TRBV29-1 and TRBJ2-4, the full variable domain reads SAVISQKPSRDICQRGTSLTIQCQVDSQVTMMFWYRQQPGQSLTLIATANQGSEATYESGFVIDKFPISRPNLTFSTLTVSNMSPEDSSIYLCSVEKAGYLYIQYFGAGTRLSVL.